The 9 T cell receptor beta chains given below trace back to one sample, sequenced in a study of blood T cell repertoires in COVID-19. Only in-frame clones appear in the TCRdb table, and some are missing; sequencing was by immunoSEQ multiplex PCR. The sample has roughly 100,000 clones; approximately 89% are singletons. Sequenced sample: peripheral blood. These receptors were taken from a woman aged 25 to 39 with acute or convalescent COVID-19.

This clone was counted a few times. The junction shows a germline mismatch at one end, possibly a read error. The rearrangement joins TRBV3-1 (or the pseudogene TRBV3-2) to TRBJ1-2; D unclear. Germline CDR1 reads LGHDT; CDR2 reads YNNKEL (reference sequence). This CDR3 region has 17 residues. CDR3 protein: CASSQGLEAGAKYGYTF. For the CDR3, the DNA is TGTGCCAGCAGCCAAGGCCTAGAGGCGGGAGCTAAGTATGGCTACACCTTC.

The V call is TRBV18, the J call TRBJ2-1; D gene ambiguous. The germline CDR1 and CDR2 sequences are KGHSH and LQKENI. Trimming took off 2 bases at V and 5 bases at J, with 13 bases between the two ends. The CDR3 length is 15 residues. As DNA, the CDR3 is TGTGCCAGCTCACCAAGTACAGCTATAGACAATGAGCAGTTCTTC. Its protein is CASSPSTAIDNEQFF.

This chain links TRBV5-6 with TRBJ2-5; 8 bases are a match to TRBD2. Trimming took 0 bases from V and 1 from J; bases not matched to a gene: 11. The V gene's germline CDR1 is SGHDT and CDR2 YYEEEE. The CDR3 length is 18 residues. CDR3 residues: CASSLGPSLTSGQETQYF. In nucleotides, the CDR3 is TGTGCCAGCAGCTTGGGCCCGTCGCTTACTAGCGGCCAAGAGACCCAGTACTTC.

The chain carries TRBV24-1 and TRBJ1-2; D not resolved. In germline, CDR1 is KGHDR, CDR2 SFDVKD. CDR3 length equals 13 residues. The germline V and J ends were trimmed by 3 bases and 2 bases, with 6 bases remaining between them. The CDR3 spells CATSDNSNYGYTF. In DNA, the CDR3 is TGTGCCACCAGTGATAACAGCAACTATGGCTACACCTTC.

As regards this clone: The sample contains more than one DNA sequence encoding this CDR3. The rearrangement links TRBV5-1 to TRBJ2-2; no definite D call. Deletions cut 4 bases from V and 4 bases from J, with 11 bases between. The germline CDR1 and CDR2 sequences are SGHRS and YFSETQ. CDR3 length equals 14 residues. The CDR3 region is CASSPREVTGELFF. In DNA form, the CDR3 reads TGCGCCAGCAGCCCCCGAGAGGTCACCGGGGAGCTGTTTTTT.

CDR3 region: CSVQRSGQGWYEQYF. The CDR3 nucleotides read TGCAGCGTCCAGAGATCGGGACAGGGATGGTACGAGCAGTACTTC. The rearrangement uses TRBV29-1 and TRBJ2-7, with 9 bases aligning to TRBD1. From germline, CDR1 is SQVTM and CDR2 ANQGSEA. This CDR3 is 15 amino acids long. Germline trimming cut 6 bases from V and 4 bases from J; bases unmatched to any gene: 13.

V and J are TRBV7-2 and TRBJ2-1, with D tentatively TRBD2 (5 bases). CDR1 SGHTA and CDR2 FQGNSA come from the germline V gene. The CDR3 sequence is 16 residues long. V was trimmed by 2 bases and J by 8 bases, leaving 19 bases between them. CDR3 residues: CASSLLGIGNRDEQFF. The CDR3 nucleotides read TGTGCCAGCAGCTTACTGGGTATCGGGAATAGAGATGAGCAGTTCTTC.

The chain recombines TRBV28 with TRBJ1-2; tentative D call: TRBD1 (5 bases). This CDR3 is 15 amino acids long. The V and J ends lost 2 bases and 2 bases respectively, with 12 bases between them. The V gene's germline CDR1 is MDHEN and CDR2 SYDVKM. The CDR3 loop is CASSLTTGYNYGYTF. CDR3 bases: TGTGCCAGCAGTTTAACCACAGGTTACAACTATGGCTACACCTTC.

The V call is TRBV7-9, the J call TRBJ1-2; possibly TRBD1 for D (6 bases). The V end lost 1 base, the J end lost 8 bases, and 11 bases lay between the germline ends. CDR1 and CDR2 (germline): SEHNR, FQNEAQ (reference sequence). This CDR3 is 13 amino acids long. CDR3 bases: TGTGCCAGCAGCTTAGTACAGGGAGAGGGCTACACCTTC. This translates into CASSLVQGEGYTF.